One sample yielded the 18 T cell receptor beta chains listed below, sequenced in a study of OX40 agonist ivuxolimab in advanced cancers. Method: immunoSEQ multiplex PCR; TCRdb's copy keeps in-frame clones and lacks some. The table shows about 68,000 clones, with approximately 82% occurring only once. The sample in question was CD4+ or CD8+ T cells sorted from blood, obtained in a trial of the OX40 agonist ivuxolimab. The receptors were sampled from an adult with an advanced solid tumor such as melanoma, head and neck, liver or kidney cancer.

V and J are TRBV28 and TRBJ2-4, with a tentative D call TRBD1 (6 bases). The CDR3 covers 16 residues. V was pared by 6 bases and J by 0 bases, with 15 bases between. The germline gives CDR1 MDHEN, CDR2 SYDVKM. The CDR3 here is CASSSGQFLAKNIQYF. DNA for the CDR3: TGTGCCAGCAGCTCAGGACAGTTCCTAGCCAAAAACATTCAGTACTTC.

This clone appeared once. V is TRBV5-1 and J is TRBJ2-7; the match to TRBD1 covers 7 bases. Germline V gene lookup returns CDR1 SGHRS and CDR2 YFSETQ. V trimming: 0 bases; J trimming: 4 bases; junction bases outside the gene matches: 10. The CDR3 is 16 residues long. The CDR3 loop reads CASSLADRAPIYEQYF. In DNA form, the CDR3 reads TGCGCCAGCAGCTTGGCCGACAGGGCCCCCATTTACGAGCAGTACTTC.

A few counts support this clone. The V and J genes are TRBV21-1 and TRBJ1-3; TRBD1, the table's D call, lacks a check against the DNA. TRBV21-1 is marked as a pseudogene. CDR3 size: 12 residues. For the CDR3, the DNA is TGTGCCAATGGACAGGGCGGAAACACCATATATTTT. Amino acids: CANGQGGNTIYF.

J is TRBJ2-5 and V is TRBV5-4, with 8 positions matching TRBD1. Germline CDR1 reads SGHNT; CDR2 reads YYREEE (reference sequence). The V and J ends lost 4 bases and 3 bases, in that order; junction bases with no gene match: 11. This CDR3 region has 16 residues. The CDR3 is CASSTLQGGDEETQYF. As DNA, the CDR3 is TGTGCCAGCAGCACCTTACAGGGGGGAGATGAAGAGACCCAGTACTTC.

This clone was recorded a few times. This sequence joins TRBV18 and TRBJ2-7; perhaps TRBD1 as D (5 bases). The CDR3 loop spans 14 amino acids. Germline V gene sequence: CDR1 KGHSH, CDR2 LQKENI. V was cut by 4 bases and J by 2 bases, with 12 bases left in between. The CDR3 loop is CASSLGAGTYEQYF. The CDR3 region has the DNA TGTGCCAGCTCACTAGGGGCAGGGACCTACGAGCAGTACTTC.

This clone was detected only a few times. The chain joins TRBV5-6 to TRBJ2-7; 8 positions agree with TRBD2. CDR3 length: 14 amino acids. Unmatched junction bases numbered 6, after V lost 3 bases and J lost 4 bases. Germline values: CDR1 SGHDT, CDR2 YYEEEE. The CDR3 protein is CASSSREGLYEQYF. The CDR3 bases are TGTGCCAGCAGCTCACGGGAGGGCCTGTACGAGCAGTACTTC.

The gene calls are TRBV5-1 and TRBJ1-4; D possibly corresponds to TRBD1 (5 bases). The germline V gene has CDR1 SGHRS and CDR2 YFSETQ. The V end was cut by 6 bases, the J end by 8 bases, with 20 bases between. This CDR3 has 15 amino acids. CDR3 bases: TGCGCCAGCACCCGATCCGGGCAGGGAGGAGAAAAACTGTTTTTT. Translation: CASTRSGQGGEKLFF.

A note on this clone: Its ends do not fully match the called genes, so a read error is possible. DNA for the CDR3: TGTGCCAGCAGTTATGGTACGAAAGAAGGTTTCTTT. Its protein is CASSYGTKEGFF. The chain is built from TRBV6-6 and TRBJ1-1; no clear D gene. CDR3 size: 12 residues. Germline loops: CDR1 MNHNY, CDR2 SVGAGI (reference sequence).

The V gene is TRBV7-2, the J gene TRBJ2-2; D might be TRBD1 (6 bases). CDR1 is SGHTA and CDR2 is FQGNSA in the germline V gene. The V end lost 3 bases, the J end lost 0 bases, and 11 bases lay between the germline ends. The length of the CDR3 is 16 residues. The CDR3 DNA sequence: TGTGCCAGCAGCTTTACAGGGACCGCGAACACCGGGGAGCTGTTTTTT. Its translation: CASSFTGTANTGELFF.

This clone was detected only a few times. J is TRBJ2-3 and V is TRBV7-9; 7 positions agree with TRBD1. After removal of 5 bases from V and 2 bases from J, the junction contained 4 bases not matched to a gene. Germline values: CDR1 SEHNR, CDR2 FQNEAQ (reference sequence). The CDR3 runs to 14 residues. CDR3 sequence (DNA): TGTGCCAGCAGCCTCGGACAGGACACAGATACGCAGTATTTT. It translates to CASSLGQDTDTQYF.

The chain joins TRBV9 to TRBJ2-3, with D possibly TRBD2 on 7 matching bases. Germline V CDR1 and CDR2: SGDLS, YYNGEE. Trimming shortened V by 1 base and J by 1 base, and 13 bases separated the two germline ends. CDR3 length equals 16 residues. As DNA, the CDR3 is TGTGCCAGCAGCGTACGAGGGGGGGACGGCACAGATACGCAGTATTTT. Protein: CASSVRGGDGTDTQYF.

The rearrangement uses TRBV9 and TRBJ2-7, with TRBD1 identical over 10 bases. Germline lookup yields CDR1 SGDLS and CDR2 YYNGEE. This CDR3 region has 14 residues. The trim removed 3 bases at V and 5 bases at J, leaving 5 bases unmatched. CDR3 residues: CASSALTGGNEQYF. CDR3 DNA sequence: TGTGCCAGCAGCGCCTTGACAGGGGGCAACGAGCAGTACTTC. Filled out from reference TRBV9 and TRBJ2-7, the complete variable domain reads DSGVTQTPKHLITATGQRVTLRCSPRSGDLSVYWYQQSLDQGLQFLIQYYNGEERAKGNILERFSAQQFPDLHSELNLSSLELGDSALYFCASSALTGGNEQYFGPGTRLTVT.

V gene TRBV27 combines with J gene TRBJ2-3, with D possibly being TRBD2 (6 bases). This CDR3 comprises 16 residues. Germline V lookup: CDR1 MNHEY, CDR2 SMNVEV (reference sequence). V was cut by 7 bases and J by 2 bases, with 19 bases left in between. The CDR3 loop reads CASNSPGSSDTDTQYF. The CDR3 DNA reads as TGTGCCAGCAATTCGCCCGGGTCTAGCGACACAGATACGCAGTATTTT.

The CDR3 DNA reads as TGTGCCAGCAGCCTGGGGGGAGGGGAAACTGAAGCTTTCTTT. Its protein product is CASSLGGGETEAFF. This sequence joins TRBV7-6 and TRBJ1-1; a weak D match, TRBD1 (5 bases). The germline V gene encodes CDR1 SGHVS and CDR2 FNYEAQ. Trimming took 5 bases from V and 5 from J, leaving 15 bases between them. This CDR3 has 14 amino acids.

Turning to this clone: Other DNA sequences in this specimen translate into the identical CDR3. The chain uses TRBV7-9 and TRBJ2-7; D call uncertain. Trimming took 4 bases from V and 4 from J, leaving 11 bases between them. Per germline, CDR1 SEHNR and CDR2 FQNEAQ (reference sequence). The CDR3 totals 13 residues. The CDR3 sequence is CASSSGRIYEQYF. CDR3 nucleotides: TGTGCCAGCAGCTCAGGCAGGATTTACGAGCAGTACTTC.

V gene TRBV9 combines with J gene TRBJ1-3; unclear D gene. The CDR3 runs to 15 residues. V shed 0 bases and J shed 3 bases, with 10 bases lying between them. The germline CDR1 and CDR2 sequences are SGDLS and YYNGEE. CDR3 sequence reads: CASSVALGFGNTIYF. The CDR3 nucleotides read TGTGCCAGCAGCGTAGCTCTCGGATTTGGAAACACCATATATTTT.

The V call is TRBV5-1, the J call TRBJ2-7, with D uncertain. The ends were cut back, 5 bases at V and 3 bases at J, with 12 bases in the middle. The CDR3 sequence is 13 residues long. CDR1 is SGHRS and CDR2 is YFSETQ in the germline V gene. The CDR3 DNA is TGCGCCAGCAGACCTACAGATATCTACGAGCAGTACTTC. Amino acids: CASRPTDIYEQYF.

The chain is built from TRBV19 and TRBJ2-1; a weak D match, TRBD1 (6 bases). The V end lost 5 bases, the J end lost 9 bases, and 17 bases lay between the germline ends. This CDR3 contains 14 residues. Germline CDR1 and CDR2: LNHDA and SQIVND (reference sequence). CDR3 protein: CASSGAQGSGEQFF. CDR3 nucleotide sequence: TGTGCCAGTAGTGGGGCTCAGGGGAGCGGTGAGCAGTTCTTC.